This TCR beta chain was recorded in a study of T cell responses to AZD1222 COVID-19 vaccine. Regarding the study as a whole: Targeting of unmutated variant regions was reportedly seen in nearly half of spike-specific TCRs.

Generated by immunoSEQ multiplex PCR, the TCRdb table keeps only in-frame clones and is missing some. The data contain some 50,000 clones, 84% of them seen just once; the ten biggest clones take up 25% to 30%. Note on this clone: Its antigen is unknown.

From germline, CDR1 is SGHDT and CDR2 YYEEEE. There are 13 residues in the CDR3. V was pared by 4 bases and J by 3 bases, with 7 bases between. The material was peripheral blood, obtained on day 0 of AZD1222 vaccination. The receptor comes from an adult in good health. This chain connects TRBV5-6 to TRBJ1-4; D ambiguous. The CDR3 spells CASSPGANEKLFF. For the CDR3, the DNA is TGTGCCAGCAGCCCGGGCGCTAATGAAAAACTGTTTTTT.